This T cell receptor beta chain was sequenced in a study of T cell changes during pregnancy in multiple sclerosis. The table came from immunoSEQ multiplex PCR; TCRdb's copy has only in-frame clones and leaves some out. The sample contains about 100,000 clones, almost 95% of which appear only once. The germline V gene has CDR1 MNHEY and CDR2 SVGAGI. The V gene end was trimmed by 5 bases and the J gene end by 4 bases; junction bases not matched to a gene: 6. This CDR3 is built from 14 residues. The TCR was taken from a female donor with multiple sclerosis, enrolled in a pregnancy study. Sequencing used peripheral blood, obtained before pregnancy. The chain is built from TRBV6-5 and TRBJ2-3; 7 bases agree with TRBD2. CDR3 protein: CASSIGLEADTQYF. The CDR3 region has the DNA TGTGCCAGCAGTATAGGACTAGAAGCAGATACGCAGTATTTT.